The TCR beta chain under discussion was sequenced for a study of blood T cell repertoires in COVID-19. Overall study: T cells, B-cell-depleted T cells, or PBMCs supplied cDNA or gDNA.

Per germline, CDR1 MNHEY and CDR2 SVGAGI. CDR3 length equals 14 residues. V gave up 2 bases and J gave up 6 bases, with 8 bases separating them. Authors' processing steps: Estimation of nucleated cell counts was performed using reference gene primer amplification. The protocol was immunoSEQ multiplex PCR, while the TCRdb copy is restricted to in-frame clones and leaves out a portion. The V and J calls and the clone size are those of that table, but D and trimming were determined from the DNA. The data show some 250,000 clones, around 87% seen once. The receptor was derived from a woman aged 25 to 39 who had recovered from COVID-19. The V and J genes are TRBV6-5 and TRBJ1-6, with D unresolved. The sequenced sample was peripheral blood. This CDR3 reads CASSYGDSNSPLHF. CDR3 sequence (DNA): TGTGCCAGCAGTTACGGAGATTCTAATTCACCCCTCCACTTT.